Listed below are T cell receptor beta chains from one sample, sequenced in a study of shared clonotypes between healthy human individuals. Clones were read by immunoSEQ multiplex PCR, and TCRdb kept only the in-frame ones, dropping some. The profile shows approximately 2.3 million clones, 85% to 95% of them singletons. The sample was naive CD4+ T cells from PBMCs. The receptors were sampled from a man between 18 and 35 years old in good health. Some clones in this sample may be carry-over from other donors' samples. CDR3s include the opening cysteine and the closing phenylalanine or tryptophan. The D gene is left open where the match is weak. The size of a clone is reported for some rows only, either as once, few or many, or as a class for expanded clones.

cdr3_nt: TGTGCCAGTAGTTCAGAACACAGGGGAGCGAACTATGGCTACACCTTC
cdr3_aa: CASSSEHRGANYGYTF
clone_size: -
v_call: TRBV19
d_call: TRBD1
j_call: TRBJ1-2

cdr3_nt: TGTGCCAGTAGTACCGCCGGACTAGCCAAAACCTACAATGAGCAGTTCTTC
cdr3_aa: CASSTAGLAKTYNEQFF
clone_size: -
v_call: TRBV19
d_call: TRBD2
j_call: TRBJ2-1

cdr3_nt: TGCGCCAGCAGCTACCGAGGGGAGTCCTACAATGAGCAGTTCTTC
cdr3_aa: CASSYRGESYNEQFF
clone_size: few
v_call: TRBV5-1
d_call: -
j_call: TRBJ2-1

cdr3_nt: TGTGCCAGCAGTGCGGCTCGACAGGGTTTATCCTACAATGAGCAGTTCTTC
cdr3_aa: CASSAARQGLSYNEQFF
clone_size: -
v_call: TRBV28
d_call: TRBD1
j_call: TRBJ2-1

cdr3_nt: TGTGCCAGCCGCCTCCTCCAGGGGAACCCCTATGGCTACACCTTC
cdr3_aa: CASRLLQGNPYGYTF
clone_size: -
v_call: TRBV6-7
d_call: -
j_call: TRBJ1-2

cdr3_nt: TGTGCCAGCAGCGTAGCGACTAGCGGGCTCACCGGGGAGCTGTTTTTT
cdr3_aa: CASSVATSGLTGELFF
clone_size: -
v_call: TRBV9
d_call: TRBD2
j_call: TRBJ2-2

cdr3_nt: TGTGCCACAAACAGGGGAAACTATGGCTACACCTTC
cdr3_aa: CATNRGNYGYTF
clone_size: -
v_call: TRBV28
d_call: TRBD1
j_call: TRBJ1-2

cdr3_nt: TGTGCCAGTAGTATTAGTCGAGGGGACTACGAGCAGTACTTC
cdr3_aa: CASSISRGDYEQYF
clone_size: -
v_call: TRBV19
d_call: -
j_call: TRBJ2-7

cdr3_nt: TGTGCCAGCAGTTCAGGAAGGGACAGGGAGCGTCAAGGTGAAAAACTGTTTTTT
cdr3_aa: CASSSGRDRERQGEKLFF
clone_size: -
v_call: TRBV27
d_call: TRBD1
j_call: TRBJ1-4

cdr3_nt: TGTGCCAGCAGTGTTAGTTTCGGGACTAGCTACGAGCAGTACTTC
cdr3_aa: CASSVSFGTSYEQYF
clone_size: -
v_call: TRBV7-2
d_call: TRBD2
j_call: TRBJ2-7

cdr3_nt: TGTGCCAGCAGCGGGTGGGGCTATGGCTACACCTTC
cdr3_aa: CASSGWGYGYTF
clone_size: -
v_call: TRBV28
d_call: -
j_call: TRBJ1-2

cdr3_nt: TGTGCCAGCAGCTTAACAGGGGATGGCTACACCTTC
cdr3_aa: CASSLTGDGYTF
clone_size: -
v_call: TRBV7-2
d_call: TRBD1
j_call: TRBJ1-2

cdr3_nt: TGTGCCAGCAGCTTAGTCCCTCCCCTAGCGGGAGGTGAGCAGTTCTTC
cdr3_aa: CASSLVPPLAGGEQFF
clone_size: -
v_call: TRBV7-2
d_call: TRBD2
j_call: TRBJ2-1

cdr3_nt: TGTGCCAGCAGCTTAAATTCCCTGGGACAGAAAGCGGGAGTGAATACAGATACGCAGTATTTT
cdr3_aa: CASSLNSLGQKAGVNTDTQYF
clone_size: -
v_call: TRBV7-3
d_call: -
j_call: TRBJ2-3

cdr3_nt: TGTGCCAGCAGTTTAGGGGAGACCCAGTACTTC
cdr3_aa: CASSLGETQYF
clone_size: few
v_call: TRBV28
d_call: -
j_call: TRBJ2-5

cdr3_nt: TGCGCCAGCAGCCCTCGGACTAGCGGATCCTACAATGAGCAGTTCTTC
cdr3_aa: CASSPRTSGSYNEQFF
clone_size: -
v_call: TRBV5-1
d_call: TRBD2
j_call: TRBJ2-1

cdr3_nt: TGTGCCAGCAGCTTAGCACCGGGACAGGGGCAAGAGACCCAGTACTTC
cdr3_aa: CASSLAPGQGQETQYF
clone_size: -
v_call: TRBV7-6
d_call: TRBD1
j_call: TRBJ2-5

cdr3_nt: TGCAGTGCTAGAGCAACAATTGAAGCTTTCTTT
cdr3_aa: CSARATIEAFF
clone_size: -
v_call: TRBV20-1
d_call: -
j_call: TRBJ1-1

cdr3_nt: TGTGCCAGCAGCACTGGCGGGACCCCCGCCGGAGAGACCCAGTACTTC
cdr3_aa: CASSTGGTPAGETQYF
clone_size: -
v_call: TRBV7-2
d_call: -
j_call: TRBJ2-5

cdr3_nt: TGCGCCAGCAGGAGAACAGGGAACACCGGGGAGCTGTTTTTT
cdr3_aa: CASRRTGNTGELFF
clone_size: -
v_call: TRBV5-1
d_call: -
j_call: TRBJ2-2

cdr3_nt: TGTGCCAGCAGTTTAACCGGGCACCAAGAGACCCAGTACTTC
cdr3_aa: CASSLTGHQETQYF
clone_size: -
v_call: TRBV28
d_call: -
j_call: TRBJ2-5

cdr3_nt: TGCGCCAGCAGACTAGCGGGAGGCCACACCGGGGAGCTGTTTTTT
cdr3_aa: CASRLAGGHTGELFF
clone_size: -
v_call: TRBV5-1
d_call: TRBD2
j_call: TRBJ2-2

cdr3_nt: TGCGCCAGCAGCCCGGACAGGGGGGTGTCGGTGGAGACCCAGTACTTC
cdr3_aa: CASSPDRGVSVETQYF
clone_size: -
v_call: TRBV5-1
d_call: TRBD1
j_call: TRBJ2-5

cdr3_nt: TGTGCCAGCAGTTTGGTACTAGCGGGAGGGCGGGGAACAGATACGCAGTATTTT
cdr3_aa: CASSLVLAGGRGTDTQYF
clone_size: -
v_call: TRBV27
d_call: TRBD2
j_call: TRBJ2-3

cdr3_nt: TGTGCCAGCGGACTGGCAGGGACCTTAAACATTCAGTACTTC
cdr3_aa: CASGLAGTLNIQYF
clone_size: once
v_call: TRBV5-5
d_call: -
j_call: TRBJ2-4

cdr3_nt: TGCGCCAGCAGCTTGGGGGGGAGCCTTTACAATGAGCAGTTCTTC
cdr3_aa: CASSLGGSLYNEQFF
clone_size: -
v_call: TRBV5-1
d_call: -
j_call: TRBJ2-1

cdr3_nt: TGTGCCAGCAGCCTCGGGCTAGCGACCTACAATGAGCAGTTCTTC
cdr3_aa: CASSLGLATYNEQFF
clone_size: -
v_call: TRBV2
d_call: -
j_call: TRBJ2-1

cdr3_nt: TGCGCCAGCAGCCAAGACAGACTAGCGGGACTCTACTACGAGCAGTACTTC
cdr3_aa: CASSQDRLAGLYYEQYF
clone_size: -
v_call: TRBV4-1
d_call: TRBD2
j_call: TRBJ2-7

cdr3_nt: TGTGCCAGCAGCTTGGCCGGCCTAAGCAATCAGCCCCAGCATTTT
cdr3_aa: CASSLAGLSNQPQHF
clone_size: once
v_call: TRBV5-8
d_call: -
j_call: TRBJ1-5

cdr3_nt: TGTGCCAGCAGGCGAATGGGGACAGGGGGCTCAGGGACCCTTGGCTACACCTTC
cdr3_aa: CASRRMGTGGSGTLGYTF
clone_size: -
v_call: TRBV28
d_call: TRBD1
j_call: TRBJ1-2

cdr3_nt: TGTGCCAGCAGTTCGATCCGGGACAGACCCTACGAGCAGTACTTC
cdr3_aa: CASSSIRDRPYEQYF
clone_size: once
v_call: TRBV27
d_call: TRBD1
j_call: TRBJ2-7

cdr3_nt: TGTGCCAGCAGCCAAGTCCGGGCCGCACCCCAGTACTTC
cdr3_aa: CASSQVRAAPQYF
clone_size: -
v_call: TRBV14
d_call: -
j_call: TRBJ2-5

cdr3_nt: TGTGCCAGTAGTCCTCGGACAGGGTATGATGAAAAACTGTTTTTT
cdr3_aa: CASSPRTGYDEKLFF
clone_size: -
v_call: TRBV19
d_call: TRBD1
j_call: TRBJ1-4

cdr3_nt: TGTGCCAGCAGCGGCCGGGGGGGACGAGCTTTCTTT
cdr3_aa: CASSGRGGRAFF
clone_size: -
v_call: TRBV6-5
d_call: -
j_call: TRBJ1-1

cdr3_nt: TGTGCCAGCAGCCCGCGACAGGAGAACACCGGGGAGCTGTTTTTT
cdr3_aa: CASSPRQENTGELFF
clone_size: -
v_call: TRBV7-8
d_call: -
j_call: TRBJ2-2

cdr3_nt: TGTGCCAGCAGTCAAGGGGATACTAATGAAAAACTGTTTTTT
cdr3_aa: CASSQGDTNEKLFF
clone_size: once
v_call: TRBV2
d_call: -
j_call: TRBJ1-4

cdr3_nt: TGTGCCAGTAGTCCAAGGACATCTCTGGGAGGCTACACCTTC
cdr3_aa: CASSPRTSLGGYTF
clone_size: -
v_call: TRBV19
d_call: -
j_call: TRBJ1-2

cdr3_nt: TGTGCCAGAAGCCCCGAGCGGGAGACCCAGTACTTC
cdr3_aa: CARSPERETQYF
clone_size: -
v_call: TRBV7-5
d_call: -
j_call: TRBJ2-5

cdr3_nt: TGTGCCAGCAGCTTGGCTTTTAGGGGGACCGTCTCCTACGAGCAGTACTTC
cdr3_aa: CASSLAFRGTVSYEQYF
clone_size: -
v_call: TRBV5-5
d_call: -
j_call: TRBJ2-7

cdr3_nt: TGTGCCAGCAGCCCCGGGGGGAGCCCTCATGGCTTC
cdr3_aa: CASSPGGSPHGF
clone_size: -
v_call: TRBV7-3
d_call: TRBD2
j_call: TRBJ2-4

cdr3_nt: TGTGCCAGCAGCCTAAGGACGCCGAGCTCCTACGAGCAGTACTTC
cdr3_aa: CASSLRTPSSYEQYF
clone_size: -
v_call: TRBV28
d_call: -
j_call: TRBJ2-7

cdr3_nt: TGTGCCAGCAGTTTGCAGGTTTCTCCCCAGCATTTT
cdr3_aa: CASSLQVSPQHF
clone_size: few
v_call: TRBV28
d_call: -
j_call: TRBJ1-5

cdr3_nt: TGCGCCAGCAGCTGGGGGACAGGGGATACCGAGCAGTACTTC
cdr3_aa: CASSWGTGDTEQYF
clone_size: once
v_call: TRBV5-1
d_call: TRBD1
j_call: TRBJ2-7

cdr3_nt: TGTGCCAGCAGTTTAATAACAACTAATGAAAAACTGTTTTTT
cdr3_aa: CASSLITTNEKLFF
clone_size: -
v_call: TRBV28
d_call: -
j_call: TRBJ1-4

cdr3_nt: TGTGCCAGCAGTTTATTTCAGGGGGCGGCTTTCTTT
cdr3_aa: CASSLFQGAAFF
clone_size: -
v_call: TRBV28
d_call: TRBD1
j_call: TRBJ1-1

cdr3_nt: TGTGCCAGCAGCTCGACAGGGGGCCGGGGCGGCTACACCTTC
cdr3_aa: CASSSTGGRGGYTF
clone_size: -
v_call: TRBV5-5
d_call: TRBD1
j_call: TRBJ1-2

cdr3_nt: TGCGCCAGCAGCTTGGGTAACTCGAACACCGGGGAGCTGTTTTTT
cdr3_aa: CASSLGNSNTGELFF
clone_size: -
v_call: TRBV5-1
d_call: -
j_call: TRBJ2-2

cdr3_nt: TGTGCCAGCAGTGAGGGCTGGGGCAATCAGCCCCAGCATTTT
cdr3_aa: CASSEGWGNQPQHF
clone_size: -
v_call: TRBV6-1
d_call: -
j_call: TRBJ1-5

cdr3_nt: TGTGCCAGCAGCTTAGCCGGGGCACCTGAAGCTTTCTTT
cdr3_aa: CASSLAGAPEAFF
clone_size: few
v_call: TRBV11-2
d_call: -
j_call: TRBJ1-1

cdr3_nt: TGCAGCGTTGATTTGGTGAGTTCCTACAATGAGCAGTTCTTC
cdr3_aa: CSVDLVSSYNEQFF
clone_size: -
v_call: TRBV29-1
d_call: -
j_call: TRBJ2-1

cdr3_nt: TGTGCCATCAGTGAATCCGGGACAGGCATTTACGAGCAGTACTTC
cdr3_aa: CAISESGTGIYEQYF
clone_size: -
v_call: TRBV10-3
d_call: TRBD1
j_call: TRBJ2-7

cdr3_nt: TGTGCCAGCCGAAGGACAGGGGGTTCCTACGAGCAGTACTTC
cdr3_aa: CASRRTGGSYEQYF
clone_size: -
v_call: TRBV6-5
d_call: TRBD1
j_call: TRBJ2-7

cdr3_nt: TGCAGCGCGGCGGGGACTAGCCACCAAGAGACCCAGTACTTC
cdr3_aa: CSAAGTSHQETQYF
clone_size: -
v_call: TRBV29-1
d_call: TRBD2
j_call: TRBJ2-5

cdr3_nt: TGTGCCAGCAGGGGGACAGGGGTCCCAGATACGCAGTATTTT
cdr3_aa: CASRGTGVPDTQYF
clone_size: -
v_call: TRBV2
d_call: TRBD1
j_call: TRBJ2-3

cdr3_nt: TGTGCCAGCAGCTTTCCAGGAGAGACCCAGTACTTC
cdr3_aa: CASSFPGETQYF
clone_size: once
v_call: TRBV5-4
d_call: -
j_call: TRBJ2-5

cdr3_nt: TGTGCCAGCAGTTTGGGCAGGGGGATAGATACGCAGTATTTT
cdr3_aa: CASSLGRGIDTQYF
clone_size: -
v_call: TRBV28
d_call: TRBD1
j_call: TRBJ2-3

cdr3_nt: TGCAGCGTTGAGTCAGGGAACGGGCCCCAGCATTTT
cdr3_aa: CSVESGNGPQHF
clone_size: -
v_call: TRBV29-1
d_call: -
j_call: TRBJ1-5

cdr3_nt: TGCGCCAGCAGCCAAGAGTTGGGCGGGGGCTCCTACAATGAGCAGTTCTTC
cdr3_aa: CASSQELGGGSYNEQFF
clone_size: -
v_call: TRBV4-3
d_call: TRBD2
j_call: TRBJ2-1

cdr3_nt: TGTGCCAGCAGTCTGGACAGACCCTACGAGCAGTACTTC
cdr3_aa: CASSLDRPYEQYF
clone_size: -
v_call: TRBV28
d_call: -
j_call: TRBJ2-7

cdr3_nt: TGTGCCAGCAGCCGAACAGGGGGATACTCCTACGAGCAGTACTTC
cdr3_aa: CASSRTGGYSYEQYF
clone_size: -
v_call: TRBV28
d_call: TRBD1
j_call: TRBJ2-7